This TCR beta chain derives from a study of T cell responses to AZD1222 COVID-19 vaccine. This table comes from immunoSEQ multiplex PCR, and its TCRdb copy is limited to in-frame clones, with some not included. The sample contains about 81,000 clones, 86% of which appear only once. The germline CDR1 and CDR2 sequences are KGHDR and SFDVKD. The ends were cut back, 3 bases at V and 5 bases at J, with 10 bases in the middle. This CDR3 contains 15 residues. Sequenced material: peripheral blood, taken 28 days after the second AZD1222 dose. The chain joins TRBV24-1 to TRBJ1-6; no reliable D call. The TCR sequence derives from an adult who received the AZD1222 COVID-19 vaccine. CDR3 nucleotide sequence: TGTGCCACCAGTGATCCCGGACTCCATAATTCACCCCTCCACTTT. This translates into CATSDPGLHNSPLHF.